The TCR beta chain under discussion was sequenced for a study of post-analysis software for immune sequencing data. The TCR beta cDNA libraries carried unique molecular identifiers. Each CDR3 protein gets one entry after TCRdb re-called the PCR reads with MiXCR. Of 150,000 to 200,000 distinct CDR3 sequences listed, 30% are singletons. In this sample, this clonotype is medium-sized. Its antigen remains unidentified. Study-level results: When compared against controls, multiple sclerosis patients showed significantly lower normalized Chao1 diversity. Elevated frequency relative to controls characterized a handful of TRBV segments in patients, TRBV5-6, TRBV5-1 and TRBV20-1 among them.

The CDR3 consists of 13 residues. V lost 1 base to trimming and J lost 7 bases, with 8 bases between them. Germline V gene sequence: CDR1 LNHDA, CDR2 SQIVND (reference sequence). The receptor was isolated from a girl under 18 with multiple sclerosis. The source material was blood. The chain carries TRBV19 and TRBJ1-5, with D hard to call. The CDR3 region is CASSIALGQPQHF. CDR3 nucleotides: TGTGCCAGTAGTATAGCCCTAGGACAGCCCCAGCATTTT. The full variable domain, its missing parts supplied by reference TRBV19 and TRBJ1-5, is DGGITQSPKYLFRKEGQNVTLSCEQNLNHDAMYWYRQDPGQGLRLIYYSQIVNDFQKGDIAEGYSVSREKKESFPLTVTSAQKNPTAFYLCASSIALGQPQHFGDGTRLSIL.